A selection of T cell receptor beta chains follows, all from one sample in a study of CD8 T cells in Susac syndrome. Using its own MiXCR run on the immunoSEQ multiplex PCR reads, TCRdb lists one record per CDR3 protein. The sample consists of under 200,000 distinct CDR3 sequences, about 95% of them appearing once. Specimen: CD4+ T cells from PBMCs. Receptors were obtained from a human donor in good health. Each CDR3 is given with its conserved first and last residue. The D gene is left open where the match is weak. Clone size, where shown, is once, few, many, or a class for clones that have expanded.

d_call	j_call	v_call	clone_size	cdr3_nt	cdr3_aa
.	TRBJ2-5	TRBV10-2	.	TGCGCCAGCACTCATGCCGAGACCCAGTACTTC	CASTHAETQYF
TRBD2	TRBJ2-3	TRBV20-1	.	TGCAGTGCACGAATGGGACTAGCGGGAGTTCGTGATACGCAGTATTTT	CSARMGLAGVRDTQYF
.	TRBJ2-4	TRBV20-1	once	TGCAGTACAGGGATAGACGAAAACATTCAGTACTTC	CSTGIDENIQYF
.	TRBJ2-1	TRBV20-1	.	TGCAGTGCTAGGGGGAATGGGGGGAATGAGCAGTTCTTC	CSARGNGGNEQFF
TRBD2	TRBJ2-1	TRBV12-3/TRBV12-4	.	TGTGCCAGCAGCCCAGCGGGGGGGGGAAGGAATGAGCAGTTCTTC	CASSPAGGGRNEQFF
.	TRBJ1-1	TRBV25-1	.	TGTGCCAGCTACTCTTCGATCACTGAAGCTTTCTTT	CASYSSITEAFF
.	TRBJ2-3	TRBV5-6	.	TGTGCCAGCAGCTTGTTGACAGGCCCCACAGATACGCAGTATTTT	CASSLLTGPTDTQYF
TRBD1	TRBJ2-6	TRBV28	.	TGTGCCAGCAGGCAGACAGGGGCTGGGGCCAACGTCCTGACTTTC	CASRQTGAGANVLTF
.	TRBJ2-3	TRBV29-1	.	TGCAGCGGACGACTAGGCAGCGCTGGCACAGATACGCAGTATTTT	CSGRLGSAGTDTQYF
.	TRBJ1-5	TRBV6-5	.	TGTGCCAGCAGTTTAAGGACTCCTAGCAATCAGCCCCAGCATTTT	CASSLRTPSNQPQHF
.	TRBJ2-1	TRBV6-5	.	TGTGCCAGCAGTACAGGAGTAAATGAGCAGTTCTTC	CASSTGVNEQFF
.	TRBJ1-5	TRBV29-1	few	TGCAGCGTTGGAGCAGGGGTCGGTCAGCCCCAGCATTTT	CSVGAGVGQPQHF
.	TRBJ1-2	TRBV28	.	TGTGCCAGCAGTTTGGGGGCAGCTCCTAACTATGGCTACACCTTC	CASSLGAAPNYGYTF
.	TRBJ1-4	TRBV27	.	TGTGCCAGCAGCAGGACCGCGGGACGGGAAAAACTGTTTTTT	CASSRTAGREKLFF
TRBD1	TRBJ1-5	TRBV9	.	TGTGCCAGCAGCGTGGACAGGGGACAGCCCCAGCATTTT	CASSVDRGQPQHF
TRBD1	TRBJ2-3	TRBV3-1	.	TGTGCCAGCAGCCAAGATCTGGACAGGGGGCTCGATACGCAGTATTTT	CASSQDLDRGLDTQYF
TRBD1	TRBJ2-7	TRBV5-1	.	TGCGCCAGCAGCAAGGAAGGGGGCGACTACGAGCAGTACTTC	CASSKEGGDYEQYF
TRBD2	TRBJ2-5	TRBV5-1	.	TGCGCCAGCAGCTTGGGGATAGCGGGAGAGGAGACCCAGTACTTC	CASSLGIAGEETQYF
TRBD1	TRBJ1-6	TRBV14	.	TGTGCCAGCAGCTGGGACAGGGAGGCTTCACCCCTCCACTTT	CASSWDREASPLHF
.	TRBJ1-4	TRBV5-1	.	TGCGCCAGCAGCTTGGGGCCCGTCGGAGGTGAAAAACTGTTTTTT	CASSLGPVGGEKLFF
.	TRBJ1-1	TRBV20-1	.	TGCAGTGCTAGTGGGGGGCGTGAAGCTTTCTTT	CSASGGREAFF
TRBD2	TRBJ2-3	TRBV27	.	TGTGCCAGCAGTTCAGGGACTAGCGGGGGATTTGATACGCAGTATTTT	CASSSGTSGGFDTQYF
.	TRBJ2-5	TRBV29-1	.	TGCAGCGTTGTCTTCGGTGGGGGCAGTCAAGAGACCCAGTACTTC	CSVVFGGGSQETQYF
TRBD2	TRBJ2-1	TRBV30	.	TGTGCCTGGAGTCCCTTGAGCGGGAGCCCCCATGAGCAGTTCTTC	CAWSPLSGSPHEQFF
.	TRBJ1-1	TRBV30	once	TGTGCCTCGGCATTAGGGGGGTCCACTGAAGCTTTCTTT	CASALGGSTEAFF
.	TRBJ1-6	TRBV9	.	TGTGCCAGCAGCGTAGGCCCCAATTCACCCCTCCACTTT	CASSVGPNSPLHF
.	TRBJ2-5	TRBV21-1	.	TGTGCCAGCAGGATCGACGTGGAGACCCAGTACTTC	CASRIDVETQYF
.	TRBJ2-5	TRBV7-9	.	TGTGCCAGCAGCTTAAGGATAGGGGAGACCCAGTACTTC	CASSLRIGETQYF
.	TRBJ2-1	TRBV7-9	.	TGTGCCAGCAGCTCTAGCGATCGGGGGAGGTACAATGAGCAGTTCTTC	CASSSSDRGRYNEQFF
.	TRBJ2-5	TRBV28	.	TGTGCCAGCAGTGGCCCGGGAGAGACCCAGTACTTC	CASSGPGETQYF
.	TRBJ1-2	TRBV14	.	TGTGCCAGCAGCCAAGGCGGCAGGGAATATGGCTACACCTTC	CASSQGGREYGYTF
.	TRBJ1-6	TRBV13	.	TGTGCCAGCAGCCTCAGAGATTATAATTCACCCCTCCACTTT	CASSLRDYNSPLHF
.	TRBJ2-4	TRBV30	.	TGTGCCTGGAGTCCCCTAACAAACGGCATTCAGTACTTC	CAWSPLTNGIQYF
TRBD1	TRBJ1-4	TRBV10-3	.	TGTGCCATCAGTGCCGAGGGACAGGGAGACGAAAAACTGTTTTTT	CAISAEGQGDEKLFF
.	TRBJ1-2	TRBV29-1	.	TGCAGCGTCATGACGGGGGATGGCTACACCTTC	CSVMTGDGYTF
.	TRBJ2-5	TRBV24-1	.	TGTGCCACCAGTGAAGCAGGGGTAGGAGAGACCCAGTACTTC	CATSEAGVGETQYF
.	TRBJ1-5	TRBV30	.	TGTGCCTGGAGTGTTGAACGGCAGCCCCAGCATTTT	CAWSVERQPQHF
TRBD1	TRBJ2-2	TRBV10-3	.	TGTGCCATCAGTGAATTACAGGGGGCCGGGGAGCTGTTTTTT	CAISELQGAGELFF
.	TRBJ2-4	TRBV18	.	TGTGCCAGCTCATCGGCATACGGACGGGAAAAGTACTTC	CASSSAYGREKYF
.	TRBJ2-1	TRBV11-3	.	TGTGCCAGCAGCTTAGCAACCCTTTCTAATGAGCAGTTCTTC	CASSLATLSNEQFF
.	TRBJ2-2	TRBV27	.	TGTGCCAGCAGGGGGGCCGGGGAGCTGTTTTTT	CASRGAGELFF
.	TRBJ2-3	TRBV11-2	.	TGTGCCAGCAGCTTAGGGTATACGTCAGATACGCAGTATTTT	CASSLGYTSDTQYF
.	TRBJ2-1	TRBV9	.	TGTGCCAGCAGCGTTAGGGACATTTCCTACAATGAGCAGTTCTTC	CASSVRDISYNEQFF
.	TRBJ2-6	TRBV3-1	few	TGTGCCAGCAGCCAAGATCTGTCATCTGGGGCCAACGTCCTGACTTTC	CASSQDLSSGANVLTF
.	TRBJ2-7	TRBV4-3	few	TGCGCCAGCAGCCCAGGATATTTCGACGAGCAGTACTTC	CASSPGYFDEQYF
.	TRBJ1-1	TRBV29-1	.	TGCAGCGTTGTTGTGACTAACACTGAAGCTTTCTTT	CSVVVTNTEAFF
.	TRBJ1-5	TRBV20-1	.	TGCAGTGCTAGTCCAGCACAGCGTCAGTCCCAGCATTTT	CSASPAQRQSQHF
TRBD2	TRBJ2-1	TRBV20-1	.	TGCAGTGCTAGAGTGGCTAGCGGGGGGAACAATGAGCAGTTCTTC	CSARVASGGNNEQFF
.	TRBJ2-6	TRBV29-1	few	TGCAGCGTTGCGGGGTCTGGGGCCAACGTCCTGACTTTC	CSVAGSGANVLTF
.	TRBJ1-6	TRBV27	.	TGTGCCAGCAGTGACTACAGGGTTGGATCACCCCTCCACTTT	CASSDYRVGSPLHF
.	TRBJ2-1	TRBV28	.	TGTGCCAGCAGTTTTGGAGGAAACTACAATGAGCAGTTCTTC	CASSFGGNYNEQFF
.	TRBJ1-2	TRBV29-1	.	TGCAGCGTTGAAGGAGTCGAAGGGGGCTACACCTTC	CSVEGVEGGYTF
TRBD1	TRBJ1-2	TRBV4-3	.	TGCGCCAGCAGCCAAGATCTTCTGGGACAGGGTTACACCTTC	CASSQDLLGQGYTF
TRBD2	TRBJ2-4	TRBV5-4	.	TGTGCCAGCAGCGCTAGGGGAGGGTTTCAAGCCAAAAACATTCAGTACTTC	CASSARGGFQAKNIQYF
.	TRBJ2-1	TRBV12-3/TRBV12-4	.	TGTGCCAGCTCGGCGGGGGCGAGATACAATGAGCAGTTCTTC	CASSAGARYNEQFF
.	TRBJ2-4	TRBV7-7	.	TGTGCTAGCAGGCCCGGGACTGTCAAAAACATTCAGTACTTC	CASRPGTVKNIQYF
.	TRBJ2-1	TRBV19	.	TGTGCCAGTAGTATAGAAGCAGGGGATGGTGAGCAGTTCTTC	CASSIEAGDGEQFF
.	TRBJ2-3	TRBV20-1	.	TGCAGTGCTAGAGAACCGACAGGACCAACAGATACGCAGTATTTT	CSAREPTGPTDTQYF
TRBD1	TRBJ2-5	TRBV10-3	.	TGTGCCATCAGCTCCAGACAGGGGATCGGAGAGACCCAGTACTTC	CAISSRQGIGETQYF
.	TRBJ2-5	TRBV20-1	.	TGCAGTGCTGAACAGGGAGAGACCCAGTACTTC	CSAEQGETQYF